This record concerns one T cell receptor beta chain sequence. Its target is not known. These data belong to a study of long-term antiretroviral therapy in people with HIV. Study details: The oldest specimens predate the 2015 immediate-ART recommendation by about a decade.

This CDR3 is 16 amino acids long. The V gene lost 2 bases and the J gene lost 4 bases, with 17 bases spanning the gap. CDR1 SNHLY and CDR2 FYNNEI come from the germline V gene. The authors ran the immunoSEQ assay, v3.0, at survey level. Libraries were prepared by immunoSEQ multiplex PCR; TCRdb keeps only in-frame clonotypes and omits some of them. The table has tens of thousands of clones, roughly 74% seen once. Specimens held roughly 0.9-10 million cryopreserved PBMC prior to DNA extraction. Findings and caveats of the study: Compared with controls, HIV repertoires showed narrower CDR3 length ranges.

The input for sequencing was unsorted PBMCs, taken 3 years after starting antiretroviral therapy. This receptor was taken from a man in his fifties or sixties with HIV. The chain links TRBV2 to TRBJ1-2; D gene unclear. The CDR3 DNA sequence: TGTGCCAGCAGTGAAAGGGCGTCAGGACGGATCTATGGCTACACCTTC. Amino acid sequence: CASSERASGRIYGYTF.